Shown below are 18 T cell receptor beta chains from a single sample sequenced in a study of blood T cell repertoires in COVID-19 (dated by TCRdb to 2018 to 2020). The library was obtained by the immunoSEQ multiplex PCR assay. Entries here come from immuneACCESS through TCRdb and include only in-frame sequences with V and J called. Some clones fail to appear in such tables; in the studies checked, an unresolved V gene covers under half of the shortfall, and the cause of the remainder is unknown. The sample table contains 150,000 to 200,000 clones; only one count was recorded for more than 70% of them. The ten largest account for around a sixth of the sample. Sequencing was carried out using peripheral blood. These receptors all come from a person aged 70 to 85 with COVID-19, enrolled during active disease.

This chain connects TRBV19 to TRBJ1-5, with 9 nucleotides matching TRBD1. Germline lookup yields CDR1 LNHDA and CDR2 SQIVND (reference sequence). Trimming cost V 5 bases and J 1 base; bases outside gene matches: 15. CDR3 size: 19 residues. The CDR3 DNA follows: TGTGCCAGTAGTCCCTTCGTGGGACAGGGCGCGGGAAGCAATCAGCCCCAGCATTTT. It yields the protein CASSPFVGQGAGSNQPQHF.

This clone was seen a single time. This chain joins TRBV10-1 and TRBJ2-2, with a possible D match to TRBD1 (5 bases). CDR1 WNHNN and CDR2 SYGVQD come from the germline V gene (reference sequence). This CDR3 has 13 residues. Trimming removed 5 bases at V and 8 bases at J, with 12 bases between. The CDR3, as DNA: TGCGCCAGCAGTCTACAGGATCAAGGGGAGCTGTTTTTT. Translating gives CASSLQDQGELFF.

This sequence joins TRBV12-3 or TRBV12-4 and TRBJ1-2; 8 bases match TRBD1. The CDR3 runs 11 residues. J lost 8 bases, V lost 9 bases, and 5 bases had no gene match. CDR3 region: CARDRGGGYTF. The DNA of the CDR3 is TGTGCCAGAGACAGGGGTGGAGGCTACACCTTC.

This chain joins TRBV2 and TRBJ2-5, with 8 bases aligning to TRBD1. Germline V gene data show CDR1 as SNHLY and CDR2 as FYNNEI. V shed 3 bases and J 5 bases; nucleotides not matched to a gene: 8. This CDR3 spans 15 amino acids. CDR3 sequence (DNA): TGTGCCAGCAGTGACCGGGACAGGCTGGGGGAGACCCAGTACTTC. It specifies CASSDRDRLGETQYF. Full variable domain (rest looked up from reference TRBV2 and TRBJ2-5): EPEVTQTPSHQVTQMGQEVILRCVPISNHLYFYWYRQILGQKVEFLVSFYNNEISEKSEIFDDQFSVERPDGSNFTLKIRSTKLEDSAMYFCASSDRDRLGETQYFGPGTRLLVL.

In DNA form, the CDR3 reads TGTGCCAGTAGTATCCGACATGTCAATGAGCAGTTCTTC. It translates to CASSIRHVNEQFF. The rearrangement uses TRBV19 and TRBJ2-1; D uncertain. CDR1 is LNHDA and CDR2 is SQIVND in the germline V gene (reference sequence). The V end lost 3 bases, the J end lost 6 bases, and 9 bases lay between the germline ends. The CDR3 runs to 13 residues.

The DNA of the CDR3 is TGTGCCATCAGTGATACGAGAGCGGGCTATGGCTACACCTTC. Residues: CAISDTRAGYGYTF. The chain is built from TRBV10-3 and TRBJ1-2; no reliable D call. Trimming shortened V by 3 bases and J by 4 bases, and 12 bases separated the two germline ends. This CDR3 has 14 residues. Germline lookup yields CDR1 ENHRY and CDR2 SYGVKD.

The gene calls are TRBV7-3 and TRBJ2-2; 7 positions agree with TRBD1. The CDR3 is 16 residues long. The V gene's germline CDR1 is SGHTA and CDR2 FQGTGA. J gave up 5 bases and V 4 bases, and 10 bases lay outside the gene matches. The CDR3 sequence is CASSSLTGMMTGELFF. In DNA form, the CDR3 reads TGTGCCAGCAGCTCCCTGACAGGGATGATGACCGGGGAGCTGTTTTTT.

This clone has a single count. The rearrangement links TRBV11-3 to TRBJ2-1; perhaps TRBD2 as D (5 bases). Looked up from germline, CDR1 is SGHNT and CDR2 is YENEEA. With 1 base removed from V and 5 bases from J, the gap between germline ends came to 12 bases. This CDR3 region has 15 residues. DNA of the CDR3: TGTGCCAGCAGCTTAGGGAGCGGTAATAACAATGAGCAGTTCTTC. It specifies CASSLGSGNNNEQFF.

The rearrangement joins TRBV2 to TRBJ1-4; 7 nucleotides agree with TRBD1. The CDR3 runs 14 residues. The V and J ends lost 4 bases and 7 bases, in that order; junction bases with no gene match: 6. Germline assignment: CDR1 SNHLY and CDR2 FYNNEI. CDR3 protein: CASSATGVFEKLFF. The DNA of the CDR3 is TGTGCCAGCAGTGCCACAGGGGTCTTTGAAAAACTGTTTTTT. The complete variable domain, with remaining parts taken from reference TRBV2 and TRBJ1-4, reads EPEVTQTPSHQVTQMGQEVILRCVPISNHLYFYWYRQILGQKVEFLVSFYNNEISEKSEIFDDQFSVERPDGSNFTLKIRSTKLEDSAMYFCASSATGVFEKLFFGSGTQLSVL.

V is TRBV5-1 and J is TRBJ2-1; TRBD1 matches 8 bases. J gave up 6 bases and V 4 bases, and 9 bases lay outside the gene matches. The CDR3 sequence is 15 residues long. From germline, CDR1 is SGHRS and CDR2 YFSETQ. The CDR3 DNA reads TGCGCCAGCAGCCTCCAGACAGGGGTCATCAATGAGCAGTTCTTC. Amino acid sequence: CASSLQTGVINEQFF.

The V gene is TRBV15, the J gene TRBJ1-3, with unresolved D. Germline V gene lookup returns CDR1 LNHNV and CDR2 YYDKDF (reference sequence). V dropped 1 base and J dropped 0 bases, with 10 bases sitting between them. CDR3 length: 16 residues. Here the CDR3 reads CATSRGRGLSGNTIYF. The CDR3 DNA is TGTGCCACCAGCAGAGGGAGAGGACTCTCTGGAAACACCATATATTTT.

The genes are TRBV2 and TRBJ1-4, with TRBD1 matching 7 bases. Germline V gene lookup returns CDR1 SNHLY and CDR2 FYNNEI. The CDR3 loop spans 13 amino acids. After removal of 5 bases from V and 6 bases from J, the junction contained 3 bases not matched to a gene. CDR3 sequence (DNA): TGTGCCAGCAGTCGGGACAGAGATGAAAAACTGTTTTTT. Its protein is CASSRDRDEKLFF.

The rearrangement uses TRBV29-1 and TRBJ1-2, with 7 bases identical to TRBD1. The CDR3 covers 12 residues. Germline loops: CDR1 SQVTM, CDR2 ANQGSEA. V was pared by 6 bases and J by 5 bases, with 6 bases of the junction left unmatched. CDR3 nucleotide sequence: TGCAGCGTGAGAACAGGGGCTTATGGCTACACCTTC. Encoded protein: CSVRTGAYGYTF.

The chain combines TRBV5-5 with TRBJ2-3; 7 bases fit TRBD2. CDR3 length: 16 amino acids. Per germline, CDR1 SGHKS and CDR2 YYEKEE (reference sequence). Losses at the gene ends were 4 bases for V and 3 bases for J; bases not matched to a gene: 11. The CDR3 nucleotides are TGTGCCAGCAGCCCCTGGGGGGAGGGCTCGACAGATACGCAGTATTTT. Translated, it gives CASSPWGEGSTDTQYF.

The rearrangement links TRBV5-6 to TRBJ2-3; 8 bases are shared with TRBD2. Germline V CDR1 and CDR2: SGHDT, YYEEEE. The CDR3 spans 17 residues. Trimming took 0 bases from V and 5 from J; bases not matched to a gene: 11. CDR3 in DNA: TGTGCCAGCAGCTTGGGGCTGGGAGCGGGAGAGGGAGATACGCAGTATTTT. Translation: CASSLGLGAGEGDTQYF. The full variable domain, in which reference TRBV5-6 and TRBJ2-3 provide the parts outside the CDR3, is DAGVTQSPTHLIKTRGQQVTLRCSPKSGHDTVSWYQQALGQGPQFIFQYYEEEERQRGNFPDRFSGHQFPNYSSELNVNALLLGDSALYLCASSLGLGAGEGDTQYFGPGTRLTVL.

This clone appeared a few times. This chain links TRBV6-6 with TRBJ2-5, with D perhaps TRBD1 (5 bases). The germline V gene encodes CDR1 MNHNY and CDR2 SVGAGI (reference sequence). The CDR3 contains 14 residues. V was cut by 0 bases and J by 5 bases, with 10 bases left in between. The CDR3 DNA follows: TGTGCCAGCAGTTACTCCAGGGTTTTGGAGACCCAGTACTTC. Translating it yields CASSYSRVLETQYF.

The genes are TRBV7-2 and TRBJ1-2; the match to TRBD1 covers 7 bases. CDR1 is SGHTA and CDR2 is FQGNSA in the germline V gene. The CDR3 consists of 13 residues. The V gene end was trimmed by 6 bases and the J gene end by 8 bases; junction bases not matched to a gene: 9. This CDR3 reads CASSREGAVGYTF. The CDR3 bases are TGTGCCAGCAGTCGAGAGGGGGCGGTGGGCTACACCTTC.

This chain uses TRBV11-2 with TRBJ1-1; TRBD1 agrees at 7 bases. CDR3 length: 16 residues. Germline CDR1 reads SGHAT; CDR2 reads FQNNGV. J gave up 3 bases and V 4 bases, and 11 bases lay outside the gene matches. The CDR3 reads CASSSGAGTAYTEAFF. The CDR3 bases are TGTGCCAGCAGCTCAGGTGCCGGGACAGCCTACACTGAAGCTTTCTTT.